Shown below are 20 T cell receptor beta chains from a single sample sequenced in a study of CD8+CD57+ T cells in acquired aplastic anemia. TCR beta VDJ and CDR3 profiling used genomic DNA as template. TCRdb called the reads again in MiXCR, with one record for every CDR3 protein. The sample carries nearly 60,000 distinct CDR3 sequences, approximately 54% recorded once. Flow cytometry had shown expanded CD8+CD57+ cells in the patients chosen for sequencing. Sequencing used sorted CD4+, CD8+, or CD8+CD57+ T cells (not recorded which) from PBMCs. The origin of the receptors is a human donor with aplastic anemia.

The chain has TRBV29-1 and TRBJ2-3; D is uncertain. The CDR3 has 13 residues. Trimming shortened V by 0 bases and J by 4 bases, and 8 bases separated the two germline ends. CDR1 and CDR2 from the germline V gene are SQVTM and ANQGSEA. The CDR3: CSVEDLPPDTQYF. CDR3 coding DNA: TGCAGCGTTGAAGATCTTCCCCCAGATACGCAGTATTTT.

This clonotype has ten or more counts. The chain is built from TRBV6-1 and TRBJ1-1; tentatively, D is TRBD1 (5 bases). Trimming removed 5 bases at V and 11 bases at J, with 18 bases between. Looked up from germline, CDR1 is MNHNS and CDR2 is SASEGT. This CDR3 comprises 13 residues. The CDR3 loop reads CASSQGVFRVAFF. CDR3 DNA sequence: TGTGCCAGCAGTCAAGGGGTTTTCAGAGTGGCTTTCTTT.

This clonotype was observed a few times. This chain uses TRBV7-3 with TRBJ2-7, with D tentatively TRBD2 (6 bases). CDR1 and CDR2 from the germline V gene are SGHTA and FQGTGA. The V gene lost 2 bases and the J gene lost 4 bases, with 9 bases spanning the gap. CDR3 length: 13 amino acids. CDR3 sequence (DNA): TGTGCCAGCAGCTTAGGGACTGAGTACGAGCAGTACTTC. Translated, it gives CASSLGTEYEQYF.

There are many counts of this clonotype. This sequence joins TRBV5-6 and TRBJ2-7; 8 nucleotides agree with TRBD1. The germline gives CDR1 SGHDT, CDR2 YYEEEE. The CDR3 loop spans 13 amino acids. The V gene end was trimmed by 2 bases and the J gene end by 6 bases; junction bases not matched to a gene: 4. Written as DNA, the CDR3 is TGTGCCAGCAGCTTCACACAGGGGGGCGAGCAGTACTTC. It is translated as CASSFTQGGEQYF.

At least ten counts were recorded for this clonotype. This chain joins TRBV13 and TRBJ2-3; 15 bases are a match to TRBD2. The germline V gene has CDR1 PRHDT and CDR2 FYEKMQ (reference sequence). There are 17 residues in the CDR3. The junction had 4 bases not matched to a gene; V was cut back by 3 bases and J by 3 bases. Here the CDR3 DNA reads TGTGCCAGCAGCTTCCCCGGGACTAGCGGGGGGACAGATACGCAGTATTTT. This gives the protein CASSFPGTSGGTDTQYF.

This clonotype was picked up many times. The CDR3 DNA is TGTGCCAGCAGCGGGACTAGCGGGGGGGCTGGGAATGAGCAGTTCTTC. It is translated as CASSGTSGGAGNEQFF. V usage is TRBV9 and J usage is TRBJ2-1, with 15 bases lining up with TRBD2. V trimming: 3 bases; J trimming: 7 bases; junction bases outside the gene matches: 5. There are 16 residues in the CDR3. Germline V gene sequence: CDR1 SGDLS, CDR2 YYNGEE.

This chain links TRBV7-2 with TRBJ1-1; 7 bases match TRBD1. The CDR3 is 13 residues long. V lost 4 bases and J lost 3; bases outside the gene matches: 2. Germline CDR1 reads SGHTA; CDR2 reads FQGNSA. The CDR3 DNA sequence: TGTGCCAGCAGCTCCGACAGGGACACTGAAGCTTTCTTT. Translation gives CASSSDRDTEAFF.

The chain combines TRBV20-1 with TRBJ1-1, with D maybe TRBD1 (6 bases). The V end was cut by 1 base, the J end by 2 bases, with 11 bases between. Germline V gives CDR1 DFQATT, CDR2 SNEGSKA (reference sequence). This CDR3 has 14 residues. CDR3 bases: TGCAGTGCTAGAGGAGGGGGGACAAACACTGAAGCTTTCTTT. Amino acids: CSARGGGTNTEAFF.

V usage is TRBV2 and J usage is TRBJ2-7; D may correspond to TRBD1 or TRBD2 (5 bases each). Deletions cut 10 bases from V and 6 bases from J, with 16 bases between. Per the germline V gene, CDR1 is SNHLY and CDR2 is FYNNEI. This CDR3 has 12 amino acids. Here the CDR3 DNA reads TGTGCCATCCTAGTAAACGGGGCCGAGCAGTACTTC. It specifies CAILVNGAEQYF.

The table lists this clonotype with a count of one. The chain combines TRBV7-2 with TRBJ2-5, with 12 bases lining up with TRBD2. Germline V CDR1 and CDR2: SGHTA, FQGNSA. J lost 0 bases, V lost 0 bases, and 5 bases had no gene match. The CDR3 has 18 residues. CDR3 in DNA: TGTGCCAGCAGCTTAGCCGGAACTAGCGGGGGGTACCAAGAGACCCAGTACTTC. Translating gives CASSLAGTSGGYQETQYF.

As to this clonotype: A junction end diverges from the germline sequence, so it may reflect a read error. The V gene is TRBV7-8, the J gene TRBJ1-2; 7 bases fit TRBD1. Germline CDR1 and CDR2: SGHVS and FQNEAQ. The CDR3 totals 13 residues. The CDR3 reads CAGSRDSLGGYTF. The CDR3 DNA reads TGTGCCGGCAGCCGGGACAGTTTGGGAGGCTACACCTTC.

CDR3 coding DNA: TGTGCCAGCGGGTTACAGGGGGACAATGAGCAGTTCTTC. It specifies CASGLQGDNEQFF. V is TRBV7-3 and J is TRBJ2-1; 8 bases are shared with TRBD1. The J segment lost 5 bases and the V segment lost 8 bases, leaving 5 bases of the junction unmatched. CDR1 is SGHTA, CDR2 FQGTGA, per germline. CDR3 length: 13 residues.

This clonotype is a singleton in its sample. V and J are TRBV5-5 and TRBJ1-2, with D unresolved. Germline assignment: CDR1 SGHKS and CDR2 YYEKEE (reference sequence). The V end lost 4 bases, the J end lost 4 bases, and 11 bases lay between the germline ends. This CDR3 is built from 13 residues. For the CDR3, the DNA is TGTGCCAGCAGCCCGGTCTGGGGCTATGGCTACACCTTC. Residues: CASSPVWGYGYTF. Complete variable domain (other parts from reference TRBV5-5 and TRBJ1-2): DAGVTQSPTHLIKTRGQQVTLRCSPISGHKSVSWYQQVLGQGPQFIFQYYEKEERGRGNFPDRFSARQFPNYSSELNVNALLLGDSALYLCASSPVWGYGYTFGSGTRLTVV.

This clonotype was counted ten times or more. The chain is built from TRBV19 and TRBJ1-4; a possible D gene is TRBD1 (6 bases). The germline CDR1 and CDR2 sequences are LNHDA and SQIVND (reference sequence). The CDR3 is 15 residues long. Trimming shortened V by 6 bases and J by 5 bases, and 16 bases separated the two germline ends. CDR3 coding DNA: TGTGCCAGTAGCTCAATTCCGGGGGCCAATGAAAAACTGTTTTTT. This codes for CASSSIPGANEKLFF.

By proportion, this clonotype is medium-sized. The V gene is TRBV2, the J gene TRBJ1-6; 7 positions agree with TRBD1. Germline CDR1 and CDR2: SNHLY and FYNNEI. CDR3 length equals 15 residues. The J segment lost 6 bases and the V segment lost 8 bases, leaving 10 bases of the junction unmatched. CDR3 loop: CASAHRGGINSPLHF. Written as DNA, the CDR3 is TGTGCCAGCGCCCACAGGGGTGGAATTAATTCACCCCTCCACTTT. Full variable domain (missing parts from reference TRBV2 and TRBJ1-6): EPEVTQTPSHQVTQMGQEVILRCVPISNHLYFYWYRQILGQKVEFLVSFYNNEISEKSEIFDDQFSVERPDGSNFTLKIRSTKLEDSAMYFCASAHRGGINSPLHFGNGTRLTVT.

The rearrangement uses TRBV19 and TRBJ1-1; D possibly corresponds to TRBD1 (5 bases). This CDR3 has 14 residues. Trimming stripped 3 bases from V and 1 base from J, with 9 bases between. Germline V gives CDR1 LNHDA, CDR2 SQIVND (reference sequence). CDR3 amino acids: CASSIGTENTEAFF. For the CDR3, the DNA is TGTGCCAGTAGTATCGGGACGGAGAACACTGAAGCTTTCTTT.

This clonotype was observed many times. The chain is built from TRBV28 and TRBJ2-7; weak D call: TRBD1 (6 bases). The V gene lost 2 bases and the J gene lost 3 bases, with 8 bases spanning the gap. This CDR3 comprises 13 residues. Germline lookup yields CDR1 MDHEN and CDR2 SYDVKM. The CDR3 DNA is TGTGCCAGCAGTTTAAGACAGGACTACGAGCAGTACTTC. Its protein is CASSLRQDYEQYF.

The chain uses TRBV2 and TRBJ2-3; D ambiguous. Germline loops: CDR1 SNHLY, CDR2 FYNNEI. With 1 base removed from V and 5 bases from J, the gap between germline ends came to 4 bases. This CDR3 contains 12 residues. The CDR3 protein is CASSEGVDTQYF. DNA of the CDR3: TGTGCCAGCAGTGAAGGCGTAGATACGCAGTATTTT.

The chain recombines TRBV2 with TRBJ2-5, with D perhaps TRBD2 (6 bases). This CDR3 is built from 13 residues. The V and J ends lost 3 bases and 2 bases respectively, with 7 bases between them. The V gene's germline CDR1 is SNHLY and CDR2 FYNNEI. CDR3 sequence reads: CASSEGGQETQYF. CDR3 in DNA: TGTGCCAGCAGTGAGGGGGGTCAAGAGACCCAGTACTTC.

The V and J genes are TRBV7-8 and TRBJ2-5; weak D call: TRBD2 (5 bases). The CDR3 is 16 residues long. Between the trimmed V and J ends, which lost 3 bases and 0 bases, there was a span of 14 bases. The germline V gene encodes CDR1 SGHVS and CDR2 FQNEAQ. CDR3 region: CASSLGSPEDQETQYF. The CDR3 DNA is TGTGCCAGCAGCTTGGGGTCCCCGGAGGACCAAGAGACCCAGTACTTC. The variable domain in full, completed from reference TRBV7-8 and TRBJ2-5, reads GAGVSQSPRYKVAKRGQDVALRCDPISGHVSLFWYQQALGQGPEFLTYFQNEAQLDKSGLPSDRFFAERPEGSVSTLKIQRTQQEDSAVYLCASSLGSPEDQETQYFGPGTRLLVL.